One and the same sample provided the 21 T cell receptor beta chains below, sequenced in a study of T cell repertoires in cytomegalovirus infection. These receptors are not linked to any known antigen. From the reads, TCRdb called clonotypes with MiXCR, one entry per CDR3 protein. The table has 700,000 to 850,000 distinct CDR3 sequences, about 30% seen once. The input for sequencing was cultured CD8+ T cells from PBMCs, taken from culture after CMV antigen stimulation. The receptors derive from a human donor in good health (CMV status not recorded). Some clones in this sample may be carry-over from other donors' samples.

V gene TRBV11-3 combines with J gene TRBJ2-1, with TRBD2 matching 11 bases. The length of the CDR3 is 17 residues. Trimming cost V 5 bases and J 8 bases; bases outside gene matches: 14. The germline V gene has CDR1 SGHNT and CDR2 YENEEA. CDR3 region: CASSPRLAGPHSDEQFF. DNA of the CDR3: TGTGCCAGCAGCCCTCGACTAGCGGGGCCCCACTCGGATGAGCAGTTCTTC. Combining the CDR3 with reference TRBV11-3 and TRBJ2-1 gives the whole variable domain EAGVVQSPRYKIIEKKQPVAFWCNPISGHNTLYWYLQNLGQGPELLIRYENEEAVDDSQLPKDRFSAERLKGVDSTLKIQPAELGDSAVYLCASSPRLAGPHSDEQFFGPGTRLTVL.

This clonotype was recorded a few times. The chain recombines TRBV2 with TRBJ2-7, with D perhaps given as TRBD1 or TRBD2 (5 bases each). From germline, CDR1 is SNHLY and CDR2 FYNNEI. Trimming took off 8 bases at V and 2 bases at J, with 22 bases between the two ends. This CDR3 has 16 residues. The CDR3 coding sequence is TGTGCCAGCTTTAATCCGGGACGTAGCACCACCTACGAGCAGTACGTC. Translated, it gives CASFNPGRSTTYEQYV.

This clonotype was seen a single time. The rearrangement joins TRBV12-5 to TRBJ2-1, with D possibly TRBD2 on 5 matching bases. Germline-derived CDR1 and CDR2 are LGHNT and FRNRAP. The CDR3 length is 15 residues. The ends were cut back, 6 bases at V and 5 bases at J, with 17 bases in the middle. Here the CDR3 DNA reads TGTGCTAGTGGCCCGGCAGTGGGGAGAAACAATGAGCAGTTCTTC. It translates to CASGPAVGRNNEQFF. Full variable domain (remainder filled in from reference TRBV12-5 and TRBJ2-1): DARVTQTPRHKVTEMGQEVTMRCQPILGHNTVFWYRQTMMQGLELLAYFRNRAPLDDSGMPKDRFSAEMPDATLATLKIQPSEPRDSAVYFCASGPAVGRNNEQFFGPGTRLTVL.

The chain links TRBV20-1 to TRBJ2-5; D may be TRBD1 (6 bases). V dropped 6 bases and J dropped 5 bases, with 22 bases sitting between them. Germline-derived CDR1 and CDR2 are DFQATT and SNEGSKA (reference sequence). CDR3 length: 15 residues. The CDR3: CSAPFDRRDVETQYF. Here the CDR3 DNA reads TGCAGTGCCCCGTTTGACAGGAGAGACGTTGAGACCCAGTACTTC.

This clonotype was seen more than once but under ten times. The chain links TRBV7-2 to TRBJ2-1; the D gene is possibly TRBD2 (7 bases). V was shortened by 5 bases and J by 2 bases, with 16 bases between the two germline ends. Germline CDR1 SGHTA, CDR2 FQGNSA. CDR3 size: 16 residues. CDR3 DNA: TGTGCCAGCAGCCCGTGGGGGGGGCCTACCTACAATGAGCAGTTCTTC. Translation: CASSPWGGPTYNEQFF.

The rearrangement links TRBV9 to TRBJ2-3; 9 bases map to TRBD1. The ends lost 3 bases at V and 3 bases at J; junction bases unmatched: 2. CDR1 SGDLS and CDR2 YYNGEE come from the germline V gene. This CDR3 contains 14 residues. The CDR3 DNA reads TGTGCCAGCAGCGAACAGGGGGCAACAGATACGCAGTATTTT. Its translation: CASSEQGATDTQYF.

The CDR3, as DNA: TGCGCCAGCAGTGACGGTAGCGGGTTGAATGAGCAGTTCTTC. Protein: CASSDGSGLNEQFF. J is TRBJ2-1 and V is TRBV10-1; the match to TRBD2 covers 7 bases. From germline, CDR1 is WNHNN and CDR2 SYGVQD (reference sequence). The CDR3 runs to 14 residues. The V and J ends lost 3 bases and 7 bases, in that order; junction bases with no gene match: 6.

The sample holds many counts of this clonotype. This chain joins TRBV28 and TRBJ1-1; TRBD1 might be the D (6 bases). This CDR3 has 14 residues. Looked up from germline, CDR1 is MDHEN and CDR2 is SYDVKM. Trimming removed 3 bases from V and 6 bases from J, with 14 bases in between. The DNA for the CDR3 is TGTGCCAGCAGTTTCCGAAGGGGGTCTCCTGAAGCTTTCTTT. This codes for CASSFRRGSPEAFF.

The rearrangement uses TRBV4-1 and TRBJ1-5, with D possibly being TRBD1 (5 bases). The length of the CDR3 is 15 residues. Trimming stripped 1 base from V and 5 bases from J, with 12 bases between. Germline CDR1 and CDR2: MGHRA and YSYEKL. For the CDR3, the DNA is TGCGCCAGCAGCCAAGGCCCAGGGACTCATCAGCCCCAGCATTTT. Amino acid sequence: CASSQGPGTHQPQHF.

The table lists this clonotype with a few counts. The chain combines TRBV6-2 or TRBV6-3 with TRBJ2-5, with D possibly matching TRBD1 (5 bases). Trimming pared 6 bases from V and 2 bases from J, leaving 13 bases between. The CDR3 is made up of 14 amino acids. Germline values: CDR1 MNHEY, CDR2 SVGEGT. In DNA, the CDR3 is TGTGCCAGCAGCGCATCAGGGTATCAAGAGACCCAGTACTTC. Protein product: CASSASGYQETQYF.

The chain couples TRBV7-8 to TRBJ1-5; D is unresolved. The CDR3 consists of 14 residues. Germline CDR1 is SGHVS and CDR2 is FQNEAQ. Trimming stripped 5 bases from V and 5 bases from J, with 13 bases between. CDR3 protein: CASSNRAEYQPQHF. DNA for the CDR3: TGTGCCAGCAGCAATCGGGCAGAATATCAGCCCCAGCATTTT.

The rearrangement links TRBV10-3 to TRBJ2-1; TRBD2 might be the D (6 bases). Germline CDR1 reads ENHRY; CDR2 reads SYGVKD. This CDR3 has 16 amino acids. Trimming cost V 1 base and J 0 bases, with 10 bases left between them. The CDR3 nucleotides are TGTGCCATCAGTGAGTTCCGGGACTCCTCCTACAATGAGCAGTTCTTC. As protein: CAISEFRDSSYNEQFF.

This clonotype has a handful of counts. The chain links TRBV28 to TRBJ2-4, with D maybe TRBD1 (5 bases). Germline V gives CDR1 MDHEN, CDR2 SYDVKM. The CDR3 runs 14 residues. V was pared by 5 bases and J by 4 bases, with 12 bases between. CDR3 DNA sequence: TGTGCCAGCAGTAGCCGACAGCTAAAAAACATTCAGTACTTC. Residues: CASSSRQLKNIQYF. Combining the CDR3 with reference TRBV28 and TRBJ2-4 gives the whole variable domain DVKVTQSSRYLVKRTGEKVFLECVQDMDHENMFWYRQDPGLGLRLIYFSYDVKMKEKGDIPEGYSVSREKKERFSLILESASTNQTSMYLCASSSRQLKNIQYFGAGTRLSVL.

This clonotype has just a few counts. V usage is TRBV20-1 and J usage is TRBJ1-1; D is possibly TRBD1 (6 bases). The CDR3 extends over 13 amino acids. Between the trimmed V and J ends, which lost 1 base and 3 bases, there was a span of 9 bases. Germline values: CDR1 DFQATT, CDR2 SNEGSKA (reference sequence). This CDR3 reads CSARGRGYTEAFF. CDR3 nucleotide sequence: TGCAGTGCTAGAGGGAGGGGGTACACTGAAGCTTTCTTT.

This rearrangement joins TRBV5-3 to TRBJ2-4; D is perhaps TRBD2 (5 bases). TRBV5-3 is assigned to the ORF class and has an uncertain function. The CDR3 length is 16 residues. The V and J ends lost 4 bases and 2 bases respectively, with 16 bases between them. In nucleotides, the CDR3 is TGTGCCAGAAGCGAGGGTTTATACGAGACCAAAAACATTCAGTACTTC. Its protein is CARSEGLYETKNIQYF.

The chain employs TRBV6-5 and TRBJ2-5; 10 bases map to TRBD2. The CDR3 sequence is 16 residues long. The V and J ends lost 5 bases and 4 bases, in that order; junction bases with no gene match: 10. Germline lookup yields CDR1 MNHEY and CDR2 SVGAGI. CDR3 protein: CASSPGSGGALETQYF. In DNA, the CDR3 is TGTGCCAGCAGTCCCGGGAGCGGGGGGGCCCTAGAGACCCAGTACTTC.

This clonotype has a count of ten or more. The DNA of the CDR3 is TGTGCCAGCAGCCCCTCCGGGACAGGGTTTGAAGCTTTCTTT. The encoded protein is CASSPSGTGFEAFF. V and J are TRBV7-2 and TRBJ1-1; 9 nucleotides line up with TRBD1. Germline assignment: CDR1 SGHTA and CDR2 FQGNSA. This CDR3 contains 14 residues. V lost 5 bases to trimming and J lost 7 bases; unmatched junction nucleotides: 8.

This clonotype was observed a few times. The CDR3 nucleotides read TGTGCCAGCCGAGCGGGGGGGACCTACAATGAGCAGTTCTTC. This gives the protein CASRAGGTYNEQFF. The V gene is TRBV10-3, the J gene TRBJ2-1; 10 bases align to TRBD2. CDR3 length: 14 residues. Germline lookup yields CDR1 ENHRY and CDR2 SYGVKD. J gave up 2 bases and V 10 bases, and 5 bases lay outside the gene matches.

The rearrangement links TRBV6-6 to TRBJ1-6, with TRBD1 matching over 7 bases. CDR3 length: 14 amino acids. CDR1 and CDR2 from the germline V gene are MNHNY and SVGAGI (reference sequence). With 2 bases clipped from V and 8 bases from J, the junction kept 3 bases outside the gene matches. The CDR3 sequence is CASSYGQVDSPLHF. CDR3 DNA sequence: TGTGCCAGCAGTTACGGACAGGTTGATTCACCCCTCCACTTT.

In this sample, this clonotype turned up a few times. The chain couples TRBV28 to TRBJ2-3; TRBD2 aligns across 15 bases. Germline loops: CDR1 MDHEN, CDR2 SYDVKM. Trimming took 10 bases from V and 4 from J; bases not matched to a gene: 6. The CDR3 length is 15 residues. The CDR3 spells CAIYGLAGGSDTQYF. CDR3 nucleotides: TGTGCCATCTATGGACTAGCGGGGGGGTCAGATACGCAGTATTTT.

The sample holds a few counts of this clonotype. The chain carries TRBV7-6 and TRBJ1-2; D unresolved. Germline CDR1 and CDR2: SGHVS and FNYEAQ. The CDR3 sequence is 13 residues long. The V end lost 5 bases, the J end lost 8 bases, and 15 bases lay between the germline ends. CDR3 sequence: CASSDTVKGGYTF. The CDR3 bases are TGTGCCAGCAGCGACACAGTTAAGGGCGGCTACACCTTC.